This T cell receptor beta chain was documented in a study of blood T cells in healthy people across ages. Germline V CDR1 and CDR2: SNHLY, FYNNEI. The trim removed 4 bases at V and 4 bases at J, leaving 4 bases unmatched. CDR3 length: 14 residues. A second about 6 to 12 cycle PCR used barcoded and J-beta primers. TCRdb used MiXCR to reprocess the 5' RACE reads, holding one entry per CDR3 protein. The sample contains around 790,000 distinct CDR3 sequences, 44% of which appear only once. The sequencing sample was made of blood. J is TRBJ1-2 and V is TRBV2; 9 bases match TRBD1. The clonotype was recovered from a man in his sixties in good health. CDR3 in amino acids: CASSAQGASYGYTF. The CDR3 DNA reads TGTGCCAGCAGTGCACAGGGGGCGAGCTATGGCTACACCTTC.